This TCR beta chain was obtained from a study of blood T cell repertoires in COVID-19. Germline assignment: CDR1 GTSNPN and CDR2 SVGIG (reference sequence). This CDR3 is 13 amino acids long. V was cut by 5 bases and J by 5 bases, with 16 bases left in between. Clones were read by immunoSEQ multiplex PCR, and TCRdb kept only the in-frame ones, dropping some. In the table there are 100,000 to 150,000 clones, more than 70% of which are singletons. The TCR originated in a human donor in a cohort sampled during active COVID-19. The chain couples TRBV30 to TRBJ2-7, with a possible D match to TRBD2 (5 bases). What was sequenced was peripheral blood. The CDR3 bases are TGTGCCTGGGGGTGGAGGATCGGGCACGAGCAGTACTTC. Protein sequence: CAWGWRIGHEQYF.